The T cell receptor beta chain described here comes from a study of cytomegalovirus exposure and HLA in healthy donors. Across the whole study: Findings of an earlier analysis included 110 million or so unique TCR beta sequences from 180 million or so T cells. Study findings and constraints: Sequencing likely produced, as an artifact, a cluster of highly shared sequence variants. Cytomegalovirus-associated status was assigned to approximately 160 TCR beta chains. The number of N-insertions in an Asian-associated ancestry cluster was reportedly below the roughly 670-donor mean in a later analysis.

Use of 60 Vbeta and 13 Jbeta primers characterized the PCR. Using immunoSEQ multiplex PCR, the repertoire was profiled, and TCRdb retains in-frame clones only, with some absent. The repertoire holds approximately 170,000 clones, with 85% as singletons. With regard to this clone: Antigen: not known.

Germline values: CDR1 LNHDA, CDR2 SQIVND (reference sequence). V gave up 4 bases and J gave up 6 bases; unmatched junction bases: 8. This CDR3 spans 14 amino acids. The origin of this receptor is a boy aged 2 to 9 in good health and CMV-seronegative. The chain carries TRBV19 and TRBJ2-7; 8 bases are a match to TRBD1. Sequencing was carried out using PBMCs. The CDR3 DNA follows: TGTGCCAGTAGTAAAACAGGGGGACCTTGCGAGCAGTACGTC. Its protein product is CASSKTGGPCEQYV.